This is a list of T cell receptor beta chains from one sample in a study of blood T cell repertoires in COVID-19. Measured with immunoSEQ multiplex PCR; TCRdb has only the in-frame clones, and not every one. The profile shows 150,000 to 180,000 clones, approximately 83% of them singletons. Sequencing was performed on peripheral blood. The source is an older woman with acute or convalescent COVID-19. CDR3s include the opening cysteine and the closing phenylalanine or tryptophan. The D gene is left open where the match is weak. A row's size may be missing; if present it is once, few, many or a size class.

J gene	clone size	D gene	V gene	CDR3 DNA	CDR3 protein
TRBJ1-5	.	TRBD1	TRBV6-5	TGTGCCAGCAGTCGGGACAGGGCCGGCAATCAGCCCCAGCATTTT	CASSRDRAGNQPQHF
TRBJ1-2	.	TRBD1	TRBV12-3/TRBV12-4	TGTGCCAGCAGACGACAGGGGTTTGATGGCTACACCTTC	CASRRQGFDGYTF
TRBJ1-2	.	.	TRBV20-1	TGCAGTGCTAGTGGGGACTGGGGCTATGGCTACACCTTC	CSASGDWGYGYTF
TRBJ1-5	.	TRBD1	TRBV28	TGTGCCAGCAGTTTATGGGGACAGGCCAATCAGCCCCAGCATTTT	CASSLWGQANQPQHF
TRBJ1-6	.	.	TRBV6-1	TGTGCCAGCAGTGAAGCGGTGAGCGCGAATTCACCCCTCCACTTT	CASSEAVSANSPLHF
TRBJ1-1	.	.	TRBV19	TGTGCCAGTAGTACCCAGCGGGACACTGAAGCTTTCTTT	CASSTQRDTEAFF
TRBJ2-5	.	TRBD1	TRBV28	TGTGCCAGCAGTTTCTGGGGCGCCGGGACAGGGCCGTTAGAGACCCAGTACTTC	CASSFWGAGTGPLETQYF
TRBJ1-4	.	TRBD1	TRBV18	TGTGCCAGCTCACCTAGACAGGGATCTAATGAAAAACTGTTTTTT	CASSPRQGSNEKLFF
TRBJ2-1	few	TRBD2	TRBV5-4	TGTGCCAGCAGCCCCGAGGCAGCGGGAAGACTATCCTACAATGAGCAGTTCTTC	CASSPEAAGRLSYNEQFF
TRBJ1-4	once	.	TRBV12-3/TRBV12-4	TGTGCCAGCAGTTACAGGAGTAAACTGTTTTTT	CASSYRSKLFF
TRBJ2-7	once	TRBD2	TRBV3-1/TRBV3-2	TGTGCCAGCAGCCAAGGGAACTCACTAGCGGGGCTGACCTACGAGCAGTACTTC	CASSQGNSLAGLTYEQYF
TRBJ1-1	.	.	TRBV7-9	TGTGCCAGCAGCCTATTCCCTTCAAGAACTGAAGCTTTCTTT	CASSLFPSRTEAFF
TRBJ1-1	few	.	TRBV5-4	TGTGCCAGCAGCTTGGCGAGGGGCCAGGGGACCACTGAAGCTTTCTTT	CASSLARGQGTTEAFF
TRBJ2-5	.	.	TRBV7-2	TGTGCCAGCAGCTTAGCAGCACTTCAAGAGACCCAGTACTTC	CASSLAALQETQYF
TRBJ2-1	.	.	TRBV5-6	TGTGCCAGCAGCCTCCAGGGGTCAACCGGGTACAATGAGCAGTTCTTC	CASSLQGSTGYNEQFF
TRBJ2-5	.	.	TRBV5-1	TGCGCCAGCAGGGTTGGCGGGCGGGGCGGCCAAGAGACCCAGTACTTC	CASRVGGRGGQETQYF
TRBJ2-2	.	TRBD2	TRBV28	TGTGCCAGCACCTCATTGGGGACTAGCGGGGGAACCGGGGAGCTGTTTTTT	CASTSLGTSGGTGELFF
TRBJ2-1	.	.	TRBV9	TGTGCCAGCAGCGTAGACGCTAGAAATGAGCAGTTCTTC	CASSVDARNEQFF
TRBJ1-3	.	TRBD1	TRBV11-2	TGTGCCAGCAGCCGGACAGGGCTAGGAAACACCATATATTTT	CASSRTGLGNTIYF
TRBJ2-2	.	TRBD1	TRBV5-6	TGTGCCAGCAGCTTGTTTTCGGTTTTTGGACAGGGGGACACCGGGGAGCTGTTTTTT	CASSLFSVFGQGDTGELFF
TRBJ1-1	.	.	TRBV12-5	TGTGCTAGTGGTTCAGGACAAGCAGCTTTCTTT	CASGSGQAAFF
TRBJ1-2	.	.	TRBV24-1	TGTGCCACCAGTAAACGGGACACCACCTTC	CATSKRDTTF
TRBJ2-1	.	.	TRBV5-4	TGTGCCAGCAGCTTGGGTGGGGCATCAAGTGAGCAGTTCTTC	CASSLGGASSEQFF
TRBJ1-2	.	.	TRBV28	TGTGCCAGCAGGGACGGGGGGCCCTATGGCTACACCTTC	CASRDGGPYGYTF
TRBJ1-2	.	TRBD1	TRBV19	TGTGCCAGTAGTGCCAGACAGGGGGATTTTTATGGCTACACCTTC	CASSARQGDFYGYTF
TRBJ1-6	.	.	TRBV6-4	TGTGCCAGCAGAGGACAGCCTAGTAATTCACCCCTCCACTTT	CASRGQPSNSPLHF
TRBJ1-1	.	.	TRBV10-1	TGCGCCAGCCGACTCCAAATGAACACTGAAGCTTTCTTT	CASRLQMNTEAFF
TRBJ1-6	.	TRBD1	TRBV5-1	TGCGCCAGCAGTATCTCAGGACAGGGCTATTCACCCCTCCACTTT	CASSISGQGYSPLHF
TRBJ2-7	few	TRBD2	TRBV9	TGTGCCAGCAGCGTAGCTGGTCAGGGAGGGAGCGAGCAGTACTTC	CASSVAGQGGSEQYF
TRBJ1-5	few	.	TRBV10-1	TGCGCCAGCGGCGGGGGGCCCCAGCATTTT	CASGGGPQHF
TRBJ1-1	.	TRBD1	TRBV6-6	TGTGCCAGCAGTCCCCACGAGGGGACAGTCACCTGGAACACTGAAGCTTTCTTT	CASSPHEGTVTWNTEAFF